This T cell receptor (beta chain) comes out of a study of cytomegalovirus exposure and HLA in healthy donors. Study-wide points: Around 160 TCR beta chains were listed as cytomegalovirus-associated. It was taken for granted in presence/absence analyses that sequencing depth across donors was roughly uniform. Differences between HLA loci emerged in a later analysis of TCR association rates, with DRB1 most and HLA-C fewest.

The PCR used 60 Vbeta and 13 Jbeta primers. Per the authors' pipeline: A later analysis counted approximately 80 million unique TCR beta chains, about 11 million shared. TCRdb's table, derived via immunoSEQ multiplex PCR, lists solely in-frame clones and lacks some. That table is the source of V, J and clone size, and D and trimming were worked out from the DNA. The sample contains roughly 180,000 clones, over 80% of which appear only once. Remarks on this clone: The antigen remains unidentified.

The CDR3 totals 15 residues. V was clipped by 0 bases and J by 3 bases, with 12 bases between them. Per the germline V gene, CDR1 is SGDLS and CDR2 is YYNGEE. The sequenced material came from PBMCs. The V gene is TRBV9, the J gene TRBJ2-5; no firm D call. The TCR comes from a boy aged 2 to 10 in good health and CMV-seronegative. CDR3 loop: CASSVGRSSEETQYF. The DNA for the CDR3 is TGTGCCAGCAGCGTAGGGCGTAGCTCGGAAGAGACCCAGTACTTC.